A single sample is the source of the 30 T cell receptor beta chains below, sequenced in a study of regulatory T cells in long-lasting Graves disease. In building TCR beta libraries, iRepertoire HTBI primers were used together with Arm-PCR of CDR3 regions. TCRdb called the multiplex PCR reads again in MiXCR, with one record for every CDR3 protein. Of 350,000 to 450,000 distinct CDR3 sequences in the sample, more than 12% were seen once. Time point of the sample: newly diagnosed GD, antithyroid drugs for less than 3 months. RNA isolated from PBMCs was used to make the TCR library. Separately, the same data were catalogued under a study of T cells in Graves' hyperthyroidism and ophthalmopathy.

The sequencing here drew on peripheral blood mononuclear cells (PBMCs), taken at new diagnosis, from a patient treated with antithyroid drugs. Receptors originate from a woman in her twenties or thirties with Graves disease.

This clonotype was seen ten or more times. The CDR3, as DNA: TGTGCCAGCAATGCCCGGGGTTTCAATCAGCCCCAGCATTTT. This codes for CASNARGFNQPQHF. The V call is TRBV2, the J call TRBJ1-5; D ambiguous. The ends were cut back, 7 bases at V and 3 bases at J, with 13 bases in the middle. Per germline, CDR1 SNHLY and CDR2 FYNNEI. The CDR3 runs to 14 residues. Full variable domain (remainder filled in from reference TRBV2 and TRBJ1-5): EPEVTQTPSHQVTQMGQEVILRCVPISNHLYFYWYRQILGQKVEFLVSFYNNEISEKSEIFDDQFSVERPDGSNFTLKIRSTKLEDSAMYFCASNARGFNQPQHFGDGTRLSIL.

The table lists this clonotype with many counts. The chain couples TRBV12-3 or TRBV12-4 to TRBJ1-2, with 9 bases identical to TRBD1. This CDR3 is built from 14 residues. Losses at the gene ends were 7 bases for V and 2 bases for J; bases not matched to a gene: 5. CDR3: CASKIQGANYGYTF. CDR3 coding DNA: TGTGCCAGCAAAATACAGGGGGCAAACTATGGCTACACCTTC.

Ten or more counts support this clonotype. The chain uses TRBV18 and TRBJ1-6, with a possible D match to TRBD1 (5 bases). Deletions cut 0 bases from V and 7 bases from J, with 10 bases between. Germline V gives CDR1 KGHSH, CDR2 LQKENI. The CDR3 has 15 amino acids. CDR3 residues: CASSPPGAWNSPLHF. In nucleotides, the CDR3 is TGTGCCAGCTCACCACCAGGGGCATGGAATTCACCCCTCCACTTT.

The CDR3: CASRGLAENEQFF. Written as DNA, the CDR3 is TGCGCCAGCAGGGGACTAGCAGAAAATGAGCAGTTCTTC. The rearrangement joins TRBV10-2 to TRBJ2-1; 9 bases fit TRBD2. The trim removed 6 bases at V and 7 bases at J, leaving 4 bases unmatched. The CDR3 sequence is 13 residues long. The germline CDR1 and CDR2 sequences are WSHSY and SAAADI.

This clonotype occurred many times. V usage is TRBV29-1 and J usage is TRBJ2-3; D perhaps matches TRBD2 (6 bases). Between the trimmed V and J ends, which lost 1 base and 5 bases, there was a span of 7 bases. Germline CDR1 is SQVTM and CDR2 is ANQGSEA. This CDR3 region has 12 residues. The DNA for the CDR3 is TGCAGCGTTGAAGTCGGGGGAGATACGCAGTATTTT. Translation: CSVEVGGDTQYF.

This clonotype was counted many times. The genes are TRBV3-1 and TRBJ1-5; perhaps TRBD1 as D (6 bases). The V gene lost 6 bases and the J gene lost 0 bases, with 15 bases spanning the gap. CDR3 length: 16 amino acids. CDR1 LGHDT and CDR2 YNNKEL come from the germline V gene (reference sequence). CDR3 sequence (DNA): TGTGCCAGCAGAAAGGGGAGGACAGATAGCAATCAGCCCCAGCATTTT. The encoded protein is CASRKGRTDSNQPQHF.

This clonotype is a singleton in its sample. V and J are TRBV27 and TRBJ2-5; 9 nucleotides line up with TRBD1. V was pared by 3 bases and J by 2 bases, with 13 bases of the junction left unmatched. The CDR3 contains 18 residues. Germline V CDR1 and CDR2: MNHEY, SMNVEV (reference sequence). Written as DNA, the CDR3 is TGTGCCAGCAGTTTGATCCTCAACCGGGACAGGGAACAAGAGACCCAGTACTTC. Its protein product is CASSLILNRDREQETQYF.

In its sample, this clonotype was seen many times. The V and J genes are TRBV4-1 and TRBJ1-5; 8 bases align to TRBD1. The trim removed 1 base at V and 1 base at J, leaving 0 bases unmatched. Germline CDR1 is MGHRA and CDR2 is YSYEKL. The CDR3 is 15 residues long. The CDR3 here is CASSQGQGSNQPQHF. The DNA of the CDR3 is TGCGCCAGCAGCCAAGGACAGGGGAGCAATCAGCCCCAGCATTTT.

This clonotype was observed many times. The chain couples TRBV20-1 to TRBJ2-3; D unclear. V lost 5 bases, J lost 4 bases, and 16 bases lay in between. Germline CDR1 is DFQATT and CDR2 is SNEGSKA (reference sequence). The CDR3 length is 14 residues. CDR3 sequence: CSAPGSLVADTQYF. In DNA, the CDR3 is TGCAGTGCTCCTGGGTCCTTGGTCGCAGATACGCAGTATTTT.

This clonotype was seen repeatedly, ten times or more. This rearrangement joins TRBV18 to TRBJ1-1; 8 nucleotides align to TRBD1. Germline V gives CDR1 KGHSH, CDR2 LQKENI. V lost 1 base to trimming and J lost 3 bases; unmatched junction nucleotides: 4. The CDR3 loop spans 15 amino acids. CDR3 sequence reads: CASSPRQGTDTEAFF. Here the CDR3 DNA reads TGTGCCAGCTCACCACGACAGGGGACAGACACTGAAGCTTTCTTT. Filled out from reference TRBV18 and TRBJ1-1, the complete variable domain reads NAGVMQNPRHLVRRRGQEARLRCSPMKGHSHVYWYRQLPEEGLKFMVYLQKENIIDESGMPKERFSAEFPKEGPSILRIQQVVRGDSAAYFCASSPRQGTDTEAFFGQGTRLTVV.

This clonotype was seen ten or more times. The J gene is TRBJ2-4, the V gene TRBV6-1, with D perhaps TRBD1 (6 bases). Germline assignment: CDR1 MNHNS and CDR2 SASEGT. V lost 3 bases to trimming and J lost 7 bases, with 16 bases between them. The CDR3 has 15 amino acids. In nucleotides, the CDR3 is TGTGCCAGCAGTGACCCTAGGGCAGGGGTGAACATTCAGTACTTC. This codes for CASSDPRAGVNIQYF.

This clonotype was counted between two and nine times. This sequence joins TRBV10-1 and TRBJ2-1, with 10 bases lining up with TRBD1. The J segment lost 6 bases and the V segment lost 6 bases, leaving 8 bases of the junction unmatched. The CDR3 contains 15 residues. CDR1 is WNHNN, CDR2 SYGVQD, per germline (reference sequence). CDR3 nucleotide sequence: TGCGCCAGCAGGGCCGGGACAGGGGCGGGCAATGAGCAGTTCTTC. Translating gives CASRAGTGAGNEQFF.

The CDR3 spells CAIGYGSMNTEAFF. The CDR3 coding sequence is TGTGCCATCGGTTACGGGTCGATGAACACTGAAGCTTTCTTT. The chain recombines TRBV10-3 with TRBJ1-1; D unresolved. V was trimmed by 8 bases and J by 0 bases, leaving 13 bases between them. This CDR3 region has 14 residues. Germline CDR1 ENHRY, CDR2 SYGVKD.

This clonotype was seen more than once but under ten times. The gene calls are TRBV5-8 and TRBJ2-1, with 8 bases aligning to TRBD1. The trim removed 4 bases at V and 9 bases at J, leaving 3 bases unmatched. CDR1 is SGHTS and CDR2 is YDEGEE in the germline V gene. The CDR3 consists of 12 residues. CDR3 sequence (DNA): TGTGCCAGCAGCCTCAGGGGGCGTGAGCAGTTCTTC. It translates to CASSLRGREQFF.

The rearrangement links TRBV28 to TRBJ1-6; the D gene is possibly TRBD1 (6 bases). The germline V gene has CDR1 MDHEN and CDR2 SYDVKM. Trimming removed 4 bases from V and 9 bases from J, with 16 bases in between. The CDR3 contains 15 residues. The CDR3 nucleotides are TGTGCCAGCAGTTCGAAACTAGGGGGTAGTTCACCCCTCCACTTT. Its protein is CASSSKLGGSSPLHF.

This clonotype appeared a few times. The chain has TRBV10-1 and TRBJ2-1; tentatively, D is TRBD1 or TRBD2 (5 bases each). V shed 2 bases and J shed 6 bases, with 20 bases lying between them. The CDR3 is 17 residues long. Germline V CDR1 and CDR2: WNHNN, SYGVQD (reference sequence). For the CDR3, the DNA is TGCGCCAGCAGTGAGAGGGTCGGGGCAGGAGCTATCAATGAGCAGTTCTTC. Its protein is CASSERVGAGAINEQFF.

This clonotype was counted once. The chain couples TRBV6-1 to TRBJ1-6; possibly TRBD1 for D (6 bases). This CDR3 has 12 amino acids. Germline V gene sequence: CDR1 MNHNS, CDR2 SASEGT. V lost 8 bases, J lost 12 bases, and 14 bases lay in between. CDR3 loop: CASGQRSGPLHF. The CDR3 nucleotides read TGTGCCAGCGGACAGCGATCAGGACCCCTCCACTTT.

This clonotype was seen a handful of times. The chain employs TRBV7-3 and TRBJ2-2, with D possibly TRBD2 on 5 matching bases. V was clipped by 5 bases and J by 1 base, with 14 bases between them. CDR1 SGHTA and CDR2 FQGTGA come from the germline V gene. The CDR3 is 16 amino acids. CDR3 sequence (DNA): TGTGCCAGCAGCCCCTATGGAGGATGGAACACCGGGGAGCTGTTTTTT. The encoded protein is CASSPYGGWNTGELFF.

This clonotype was seen many times. This rearrangement joins TRBV29-1 to TRBJ1-2, with D uncertain. The V gene lost 3 bases and the J gene lost 2 bases, with 10 bases spanning the gap. CDR1 is SQVTM, CDR2 ANQGSEA, per germline. The length of the CDR3 is 13 residues. The CDR3 bases are TGCAGCGTTGACCCAGGCCAGAACTATGGCTACACCTTC. Its translation: CSVDPGQNYGYTF. Using reference TRBV29-1 and TRBJ1-2 for the parts outside the CDR3, the full variable domain is SAVISQKPSRDICQRGTSLTIQCQVDSQVTMMFWYRQQPGQSLTLIATANQGSEATYESGFVIDKFPISRPNLTFSTLTVSNMSPEDSSIYLCSVDPGQNYGYTFGSGTRLTVV.

This clonotype appeared many times. The chain joins TRBV12-3 or TRBV12-4 to TRBJ1-6, with TRBD1 matching 9 bases. This CDR3 contains 16 residues. With 4 bases clipped from V and 7 bases from J, the junction kept 8 bases outside the gene matches. CDR3 coding DNA: TGTGCCAGCAGTTCGGACAGGGGTGCAGGGAATTCACCCCTCCACTTT. This encodes CASSSDRGAGNSPLHF.

For this clonotype: A much larger clone lies one base from this, so it may be a read error. The chain combines TRBV30 with TRBJ2-7; weak D call: TRBD2 (6 bases). CDR1 and CDR2 (germline): GTSNPN, SVGIG (reference sequence). V was cut by 5 bases and J by 3 bases, with 11 bases left in between. This CDR3 contains 12 residues. Here the CDR3 DNA reads TGTGCCTGGGTGCGGGGTCACTACGAGCAGTACTTC. Translated: CAWVRGHYEQYF.

This clonotype was seen at least ten times. The chain uses TRBV2 and TRBJ2-7; D not certain. CDR1 SNHLY and CDR2 FYNNEI come from the germline V gene. Trimming took off 4 bases at V and 6 bases at J, with 16 bases between the two ends. This CDR3 has 14 residues. CDR3 bases: TGTGCCAGCAGTGTGGAGAAGGAAGTCGGCGAGCAGTACTTC. This codes for CASSVEKEVGEQYF.

The chain uses TRBV27 and TRBJ1-1; D not certain. CDR1 MNHEY and CDR2 SMNVEV come from the germline V gene (reference sequence). Trimming left V 3 bases short and J 4 bases short, with 12 bases between. This CDR3 region has 14 residues. DNA of the CDR3: TGTGCCAGCAGTTTGGGCGGACGGACCACTGAAGCTTTCTTT. It is translated as CASSLGGRTTEAFF.

This clonotype occurred many times. The J gene is TRBJ2-1, the V gene TRBV20-1, with TRBD2 matching 11 bases. CDR3 length: 21 residues. Germline trimming cut 0 bases from V and 4 bases from J; bases unmatched to any gene: 20. The germline gives CDR1 DFQATT, CDR2 SNEGSKA (reference sequence). The CDR3 sequence: CSAREIRERLAGSPLYNEQFF. The DNA of the CDR3 is TGCAGTGCTAGAGAGATAAGGGAACGACTAGCGGGAAGCCCCTTATACAATGAGCAGTTCTTC.

The chain links TRBV7-9 to TRBJ1-2; D not resolved. Germline CDR1 and CDR2: SEHNR and FQNEAQ (reference sequence). CDR3 size: 13 residues. V lost 4 bases, J lost 5 bases, and 11 bases lay in between. The chain's CDR3 is CASSSNTVYGYTF. CDR3 sequence (DNA): TGTGCCAGCAGCTCCAATACCGTGTATGGCTACACCTTC.

This clonotype was seen ten or more times. The chain links TRBV5-1 to TRBJ2-2, with TRBD1 identical over 8 bases. The CDR3 totals 14 residues. Unmatched junction bases numbered 0, after V lost 4 bases and J lost 1 base. Germline V gene data show CDR1 as SGHRS and CDR2 as YFSETQ. This CDR3 is CASSDRGNTGELFF. CDR3 bases: TGCGCCAGCAGCGACAGGGGGAACACCGGGGAGCTGTTTTTT.

This clonotype was detected many times. An end of the junction differs from the germline gene, which may be a read error. The chain couples TRBV5-1 to TRBJ2-3, with 9 bases aligning to TRBD2. The CDR3 runs to 16 residues. The germline gives CDR1 SGHRS, CDR2 YFSETQ. The CDR3 DNA sequence: TGTGCCAGCAGTGCGACTAGCGGTTCGAGCACAGATACGCAGTATTTT. This translates into CASSATSGSSTDTQYF.

This clonotype came up many times. The chain joins TRBV30 to TRBJ2-3, with D tentatively TRBD2 (6 bases). The CDR3 consists of 14 residues. CDR1 is GTSNPN, CDR2 SVGIG, per germline (reference sequence). V lost 5 bases and J 2 bases, leaving 14 bases between the germline ends. The DNA for the CDR3 is TGTGCCTGGGACCCGAGCGGGTTCACAGATACGCAGTATTTT. As protein: CAWDPSGFTDTQYF.

V is TRBV4-1 and J is TRBJ2-7; a weak D match, TRBD2 (5 bases). The CDR3 runs 12 residues. The V end lost 1 base, the J end lost 8 bases, and 9 bases lay between the germline ends. Germline lookup yields CDR1 MGHRA and CDR2 YSYEKL. The CDR3 is CASSQGAEQQYF. The CDR3 bases are TGCGCCAGCAGCCAAGGAGCGGAGCAGCAGTACTTC.

There are a few counts of this clonotype. This chain joins TRBV15 and TRBJ2-1, with no clear D. V shed 0 bases and J shed 7 bases, with 13 bases lying between them. The CDR3 length is 15 residues. The germline gives CDR1 LNHNV, CDR2 YYDKDF (reference sequence). The CDR3: CATSRDWKSVNEQFF. CDR3 coding DNA: TGTGCCACCAGCAGAGATTGGAAGTCGGTGAATGAGCAGTTCTTC.